This T cell receptor beta chain was sequenced for a study of blood T cell repertoires in COVID-19. Study overall: COVID-19 samples from acute and convalescent phases originated in the United States, Italy and Spain. T cells, B-cell-depleted T cells, or PBMCs supplied cDNA or gDNA.

Authors' methods: Estimates of nucleated cell counts were drawn from the amplification of reference gene primers. The method was immunoSEQ multiplex PCR; TCRdb's version includes in-frame clones alone and lacks a portion of them. V, J and clone size are those of that table, while D and trimming were read from the DNA. The sample has about 70,000 clones, approximately 84% seen once. The CDR3 spans 20 residues. Germline V lookup: CDR1 KGHDR, CDR2 SFDVKD. The V and J ends lost 0 bases and 4 bases, in that order; junction bases with no gene match: 16. This sequence originates from a human donor in a cohort sampled during active COVID-19. The sequenced sample was peripheral blood. The V gene is TRBV24-1, the J gene TRBJ1-5; 8 positions match TRBD1. CDR3 DNA sequence: TGTGCCACCAGTGATTTGGGGACAGGAAAAAGGGGGGTATGGAATCAGCCCCAGCATTTT. Residues: CATSDLGTGKRGVWNQPQHF.